The subject of this entry is one TCR beta chain. Profiled with immunoSEQ multiplex PCR; TCRdb holds only in-frame clones, not every one. The sample contains 550,000 to 800,000 clones, 80% to 90% of which appear only once. The data were taken from a study of shared T cell receptors in the human thymus. Germline CDR1 and CDR2: MGHRA and YSYEKL. Trimming took 0 bases from V and 0 from J; bases not matched to a gene: 4. CDR3 length equals 17 residues. These data were also reused for a study on human thymus T cells. That study reports: Healthy Finnish infants having corrective surgery for congenital heart defects served as donors. Corrective cardiac surgery supplied the resected thymus tissue. Apparent skewing of V and J gene usage characterized both thymic and blood repertoires. What related research reported was that thymic repertoires overlapped highly among unrelated individuals.

The chain links TRBV4-1 to TRBJ2-2; 7 bases line up with TRBD2. Specimen: thymocytes. The receptor was derived from a girl under two years old with a congenital heart defect. CDR3 nucleotide sequence: TGCGCCAGCAGCCAAGATCGGGGACTAACGAACACCGGGGAGCTGTTTTTT. This translates into CASSQDRGLTNTGELFF.